The next 23 T cell receptor beta chains were all read from a single sample in a study of cytomegalovirus exposure and HLA in healthy donors. It was with 60 Vbeta and 13 Jbeta primers that the PCR ran. Clones were read by immunoSEQ multiplex PCR, and TCRdb kept only the in-frame ones, dropping some. The data hold around 180,000 clones, with about 78% observed a single time. The sample was PBMCs. The receptors shown here come from a man aged 35 to 55 in good health and CMV-seronegative.

The rearrangement joins TRBV11-3 to TRBJ2-5, with TRBD2 identical over 9 bases. The CDR3 extends over 18 amino acids. Germline V gene lookup returns CDR1 SGHNT and CDR2 YENEEA. The junction had 13 bases not matched to a gene; V was cut back by 3 bases and J by 2 bases. The CDR3 here is CASSFFGYQREVQETQYF. The DNA of the CDR3 is TGTGCCAGCAGCTTTTTCGGGTACCAGCGGGAGGTTCAAGAGACCCAGTACTTC.

The rearrangement links TRBV4-1 to TRBJ2-3; 9 nucleotides match TRBD1. Germline V CDR1 and CDR2: MGHRA, YSYEKL. The CDR3 contains 16 residues. Trimming took 3 bases from V and 0 from J; bases not matched to a gene: 4. The CDR3 nucleotides read TGCGCCAGCAGCCACGTGGGACAGGGTAGCACAGATACGCAGTATTTT. It translates to CASSHVGQGSTDTQYF.

The rearrangement joins TRBV5-1 to TRBJ1-6; 8 bases are shared with TRBD1. The CDR3 length is 15 residues. Germline V CDR1 and CDR2: SGHRS, YFSETQ. The V segment lost 6 bases and the J segment 5 bases; nucleotides outside the gene matches: 7. CDR3 coding DNA: TGCGCCAGCAACGAAGGACAGGGTAATAATTCACCCCTCCACTTT. Translated: CASNEGQGNNSPLHF.

V gene TRBV19 combines with J gene TRBJ2-7, with TRBD1 identical over 8 bases. This CDR3 comprises 15 residues. CDR1 LNHDA and CDR2 SQIVND come from the germline V gene (reference sequence). Trimming cost V 6 bases and J 3 bases; bases outside gene matches: 10. The CDR3 region has the DNA TGTGCCAGTAGGCCTCAGGCAGGGGGCATCTACGAGCAGTACTTC. Amino acids: CASRPQAGGIYEQYF.

The chain carries TRBV7-9 and TRBJ1-1; TRBD1 aligns across 8 bases. This CDR3 spans 14 amino acids. Germline trimming cut 5 bases from V and 1 base from J; bases unmatched to any gene: 3. Germline V gene data show CDR1 as SEHNR and CDR2 as FQNEAQ (reference sequence). The chain's CDR3 is CASSPGQANTEAFF. CDR3 DNA sequence: TGTGCCAGCAGCCCGGGACAGGCGAACACTGAAGCTTTCTTT.

V gene TRBV19 combines with J gene TRBJ2-4; TRBD2 is a possible D gene (5 bases). The length of the CDR3 is 13 residues. Trimming cost V 11 bases and J 7 bases, with 18 bases left between them. CDR1 is LNHDA and CDR2 is SQIVND in the germline V gene (reference sequence). CDR3 sequence reads: CAAIQRAANIQYF. CDR3 bases: TGTGCCGCCATCCAGAGGGCCGCGAACATTCAGTACTTC.

This chain joins TRBV30 and TRBJ1-4; unclear D gene. V was cut by 0 bases and J by 7 bases, with 15 bases left in between. Germline values: CDR1 GTSNPN, CDR2 SVGIG (reference sequence). The CDR3 covers 15 residues. CDR3 loop: CAWSVSQIPGEKLFF. CDR3 nucleotide sequence: TGTGCCTGGAGTGTATCTCAGATACCAGGTGAAAAACTGTTTTTT. Supplemented by reference TRBV30 and TRBJ1-4, the full variable domain reads SQTIHQWPATLVQPVGSPLSLECTVEGTSNPNLYWYRQAAGRGLQLLFYSVGIGQISSEVPQNLSASRPQDRQFILSSKKLLLSDSGFYLCAWSVSQIPGEKLFFGSGTQLSVL.

The chain has TRBV5-6 and TRBJ1-1, with TRBD1 matching 7 bases. Germline V gives CDR1 SGHDT, CDR2 YYEEEE. The V segment lost 4 bases and the J segment 10 bases; nucleotides outside the gene matches: 7. The CDR3 totals 12 residues. In DNA form, the CDR3 reads TGTGCCAGCAGCCCAGGGGGTCCGGTAGCTTTCTTT. Its protein is CASSPGGPVAFF. Combining the CDR3 with reference TRBV5-6 and TRBJ1-1 gives the whole variable domain DAGVTQSPTHLIKTRGQQVTLRCSPKSGHDTVSWYQQALGQGPQFIFQYYEEEERQRGNFPDRFSGHQFPNYSSELNVNALLLGDSALYLCASSPGGPVAFFGQGTRLTVV.

This clone showed up just once. The chain carries TRBV5-4 and TRBJ2-5; D unresolved. Trimming stripped 3 bases from V and 0 bases from J, with 9 bases between. The V gene's germline CDR1 is SGHNT and CDR2 YYREEE (reference sequence). This CDR3 has 14 amino acids. In DNA form, the CDR3 reads TGTGCCAGCAGCTATACCGGGTACCAAGAGACCCAGTACTTC. Its protein is CASSYTGYQETQYF.

The chain joins TRBV2 to TRBJ2-7; the D is unclear. The CDR3 extends over 12 amino acids. V was clipped by 6 bases and J by 2 bases, with 8 bases between them. CDR1 and CDR2 from the germline V gene are SNHLY and FYNNEI. The CDR3, as DNA: TGTGCCAGCAGAGAGCAGGCCTACGAGCAGTACTTC. It specifies CASREQAYEQYF.

V and J are TRBV19 and TRBJ2-7; 8 bases match TRBD1. Germline loops: CDR1 LNHDA, CDR2 SQIVND (reference sequence). The CDR3 contains 15 residues. V gave up 6 bases and J gave up 0 bases; unmatched junction bases: 7. The CDR3 DNA reads TGTGCCAGTAGAAGAAGGACAGGGCGCTCCTACGAGCAGTACTTC. Amino acid sequence: CASRRRTGRSYEQYF.

This clone was recorded only once. The gene calls are TRBV7-6 and TRBJ1-3; 10 nucleotides align to TRBD1. Per germline, CDR1 SGHVS and CDR2 FNYEAQ. With 5 bases clipped from V and 7 bases from J, the junction kept 2 bases outside the gene matches. The CDR3 covers 13 residues. The CDR3 loop reads CASSGQGVNTIYF. The CDR3 bases are TGTGCCAGCAGCGGACAGGGGGTGAACACCATATATTTT.

This chain connects TRBV30 to TRBJ2-7, with 7 bases lining up with TRBD2. The ends lost 2 bases at V and 1 base at J; junction bases unmatched: 5. CDR3 size: 14 residues. Germline CDR1 and CDR2: GTSNPN and SVGIG (reference sequence). The CDR3 DNA sequence: TGTGCCTGGAGTCTGGGGGGGACTTCCTACGAGCAGTACTTC. Translation: CAWSLGGTSYEQYF.

The CDR3 spells CATRLAGVLDTQYF. The CDR3 nucleotides read TGTGCCACTCGACTAGCGGGAGTTTTAGATACGCAGTATTTT. The chain couples TRBV10-3 to TRBJ2-3; 12 nucleotides match TRBD2. The germline gives CDR1 ENHRY, CDR2 SYGVKD. Germline trimming cut 10 bases from V and 5 bases from J; bases unmatched to any gene: 7. This CDR3 region has 14 residues.

V is TRBV27 and J is TRBJ1-1, with a possible D match to TRBD1 (6 bases). Trimming took 8 bases from V and 0 from J, leaving 16 bases between them. The CDR3 contains 15 residues. Per germline, CDR1 MNHEY and CDR2 SMNVEV (reference sequence). The chain's CDR3 is CASGRNRDVNTEAFF. The DNA for the CDR3 is TGTGCCAGCGGCCGGAACAGGGACGTGAACACTGAAGCTTTCTTT.

The chain is built from TRBV4-3 and TRBJ1-2; no reliable D call. Germline CDR1 reads LGHNA; CDR2 reads YSLEER. V was trimmed by 1 base and J by 9 bases, leaving 18 bases between them. The CDR3 is made up of 15 amino acids. The CDR3 DNA reads as TGCGCCAGCAGCCAAGTTGGGCCTGGTTCCGATCGCTACACCTTC. It is translated as CASSQVGPGSDRYTF.

This chain links TRBV6-1 with TRBJ2-2; 9 bases are shared with TRBD1. The V gene end was trimmed by 6 bases and the J gene end by 6 bases; junction bases not matched to a gene: 2. The CDR3 covers 13 residues. The germline gives CDR1 MNHNS, CDR2 SASEGT. The CDR3 here is CASSGDRAGELFF. The CDR3 region has the DNA TGTGCCAGCAGCGGGGACAGGGCCGGGGAGCTGTTTTTT.

This clone was seen repeatedly, ten times or more. The CDR3 spells CASSLAGATNEKLFF. DNA of the CDR3: TGCGCCAGCAGCTTGGCAGGGGCAACTAATGAAAAACTGTTTTTT. The genes are TRBV5-1 and TRBJ1-4, with D possibly being TRBD1 (6 bases). This CDR3 has 15 amino acids. The V gene lost 0 bases and the J gene lost 0 bases, with 6 bases spanning the gap. Germline V gene sequence: CDR1 SGHRS, CDR2 YFSETQ.

CDR3 bases: TGTGCCAGCAGGGCAGCGGGACAGGTTATGCATGGCTACACCTTC. Protein sequence: CASRAAGQVMHGYTF. The chain links TRBV6-6 to TRBJ1-2, with 8 bases fitting TRBD1. This CDR3 spans 15 amino acids. Germline CDR1 and CDR2: MNHNY and SVGAGI (reference sequence). The trim removed 6 bases at V and 6 bases at J, leaving 12 bases unmatched.

This clone was seen just once. The V and J genes are TRBV5-1 and TRBJ2-7; TRBD1 agrees at 8 bases. This CDR3 contains 13 residues. CDR1 and CDR2 from the germline V gene are SGHRS and YFSETQ. With V trimmed by 4 bases and J by 6 bases, 6 bases remained unmatched. The CDR3 DNA is TGCGCCAGCAGCAACCGACAGGGGCGCGAGCAGTACTTC. Translation: CASSNRQGREQYF.

In its sample, this clone was seen a few times. The chain uses TRBV5-1 and TRBJ1-3, with D hard to call. The length of the CDR3 is 13 residues. V lost 3 bases to trimming and J lost 2 bases, with 6 bases between them. Germline-derived CDR1 and CDR2 are SGHRS and YFSETQ. Here the CDR3 DNA reads TGCGCCAGCAGCTACACAACTGGAAACACCATATATTTT. Protein sequence: CASSYTTGNTIYF.

This chain uses TRBV7-7 with TRBJ2-5, with D hard to call. There are 16 residues in the CDR3. The V end was cut by 1 base, the J end by 2 bases, with 14 bases between. Germline V gene data show CDR1 as SSHAT and CDR2 as FNYEAQ (reference sequence). The CDR3 DNA sequence: TGTGCCAGCAGCTTAGTCTTGAACAACATTCAAGAGACCCAGTACTTC. It specifies CASSLVLNNIQETQYF.

This chain joins TRBV18 and TRBJ1-2, with a tentative D call TRBD1 (5 bases). The germline CDR1 and CDR2 sequences are KGHSH and LQKENI. CDR3 length: 15 amino acids. With 3 bases removed from V and 7 bases from J, the gap between germline ends came to 18 bases. The CDR3 DNA sequence: TGTGCCAGCTCACCCCGTGCAGGGCTGGGTCCTGGCTACACCTTC. Translated: CASSPRAGLGPGYTF.